A selection of T cell receptor beta chains follows, all from one sample in a study of T-cell memory formation after mild COVID-19. TCRdb recomputed calls from the 5' RACE reads with MiXCR, one row per CDR3 protein. The sample includes roughly 250,000 distinct CDR3 sequences, approximately 16% of them seen just once. The sequenced sample consisted of PBMCs or a T cell subset sorted from them (not recorded which). The source of these receptors is a man between 18 and 29 years old who had mild COVID-19 (a few samples of this study predate the infection). Cell type and time point are not known. The CDR3 runs from the conserved cysteine through the conserved F or W. A D gene is named only where the DNA matches it firmly. Size is stated for part of the rows, as once, few or many counts, or as a class when the clone is expanded.

j_gene | d_gene | v_gene | abundance | CDR3nt | CDR3aa
TRBJ2-2 | TRBD1 | TRBV7-6 | few | TGTGCCAGCAGCTCCCGGGACAGGGAGGGCGGGGAGCTGTTTTTT | CASSSRDREGGELFF
TRBJ2-7 | NA | TRBV29-1 | NA | TGCAGCGTTGCTGGGCAGGGGTCCTACGAGCAGTACTTC | CSVAGQGSYEQYF
TRBJ1-5 | NA | TRBV4-1 | NA | TGCGCCAGCAGCCCCCAAGGGGGTTCTGGCAATCAGCCCCAGCATTTT | CASSPQGGSGNQPQHF
TRBJ2-2 | TRBD1 | TRBV28 | many | TGTGCCAGCAGGGGGACAGGGGGGACCGGGGAGCTGTTTTTT | CASRGTGGTGELFF
TRBJ2-5 | TRBD2 | TRBV5-1 | NA | TGCGCCAGCAGCTTGGCCGGGACTAGCGGGGGGCAAGAGACCCAGTACTTC | CASSLAGTSGGQETQYF
TRBJ2-5 | TRBD1 | TRBV5-4 | few | TGTGCCAGCAGCTCTCACAGGGGGCAGGGAGAGACCCAGTACTTC | CASSSHRGQGETQYF
TRBJ2-3 | TRBD2 | TRBV28 | once | TGTGCCAGCAGTTCCCCACTAGCGGGGGGAAGCACAGATACGCAGTATTTT | CASSSPLAGGSTDTQYF
TRBJ1-2 | NA | TRBV27 | few | TGTGCCAGCAGTTTATCGCGAGGTTATGGCTACACCTTC | CASSLSRGYGYTF
TRBJ2-3 | NA | TRBV6-2/TRBV6-3 | many | TGTGCCAGCACCCTCTCGGACCGACCCACAGATACGCAGTATTTT | CASTLSDRPTDTQYF
TRBJ1-2 | NA | TRBV6-2/TRBV6-3 | once | TGTGCCAGCAGTTACGCGGCGGGGAACTATGGCTACACCTTC | CASSYAAGNYGYTF
TRBJ2-3 | TRBD2 | TRBV6-4 | few | TGTGCCAGCAGTGTTCGGGGGGGCCCTAATACGCAGTATTTT | CASSVRGGPNTQYF
TRBJ1-5 | NA | TRBV6-2/TRBV6-3 | few | TGTGCCAGCAGTTACTCGAGGGACTTCAATCAGCCCCAGCATTTT | CASSYSRDFNQPQHF
TRBJ2-7 | NA | TRBV25-1 | NA | TGTGCCAGCAGTGAAGCGGGAAGCTCCTACGAGCAGTACTTC | CASSEAGSSYEQYF
TRBJ2-2 | NA | TRBV3-1 | few | TGTGCCAGCAGCCAAGAGGTCGGGACAAACACCGGGGAGCTGTTTTTT | CASSQEVGTNTGELFF
TRBJ2-3 | NA | TRBV3-1 | few | TGTGCCAGCAGCCAAGACTCGGCATTCACAGATACGCAGTATTTT | CASSQDSAFTDTQYF
TRBJ2-5 | TRBD2 | TRBV20-1 | NA | TGCAGTGCTAGAGGGGGACTAGCGGGTTCGTCAGAGACCCAGTACTTC | CSARGGLAGSSETQYF